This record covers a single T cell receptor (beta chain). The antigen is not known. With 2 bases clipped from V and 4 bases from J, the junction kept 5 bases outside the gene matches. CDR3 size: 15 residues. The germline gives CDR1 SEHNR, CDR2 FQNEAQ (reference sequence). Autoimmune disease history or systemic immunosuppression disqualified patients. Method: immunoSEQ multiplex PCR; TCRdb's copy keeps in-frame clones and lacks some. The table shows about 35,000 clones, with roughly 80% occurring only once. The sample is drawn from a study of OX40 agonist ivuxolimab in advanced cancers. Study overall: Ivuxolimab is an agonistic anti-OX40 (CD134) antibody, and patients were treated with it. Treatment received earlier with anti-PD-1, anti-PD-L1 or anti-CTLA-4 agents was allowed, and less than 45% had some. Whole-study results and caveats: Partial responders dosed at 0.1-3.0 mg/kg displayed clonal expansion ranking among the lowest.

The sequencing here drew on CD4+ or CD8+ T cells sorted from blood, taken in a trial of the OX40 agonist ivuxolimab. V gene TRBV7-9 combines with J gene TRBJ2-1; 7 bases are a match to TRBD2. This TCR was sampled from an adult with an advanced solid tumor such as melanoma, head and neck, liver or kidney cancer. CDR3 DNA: TGTGCCAGCAGCTTATGGCGGGGGAATTACAATGAGCAGTTCTTC. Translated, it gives CASSLWRGNYNEQFF.